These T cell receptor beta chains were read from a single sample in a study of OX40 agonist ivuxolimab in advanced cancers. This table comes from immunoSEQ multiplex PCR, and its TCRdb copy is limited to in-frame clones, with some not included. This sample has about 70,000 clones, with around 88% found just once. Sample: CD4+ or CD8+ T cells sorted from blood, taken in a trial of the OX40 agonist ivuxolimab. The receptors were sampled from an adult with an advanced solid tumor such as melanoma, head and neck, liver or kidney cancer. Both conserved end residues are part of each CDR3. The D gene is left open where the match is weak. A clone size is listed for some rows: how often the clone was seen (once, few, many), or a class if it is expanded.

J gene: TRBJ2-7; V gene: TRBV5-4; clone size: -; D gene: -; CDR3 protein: CASSQKGGPYEQYF; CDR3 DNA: TGTGCCAGCAGCCAGAAGGGGGGGCCCTACGAGCAGTACTTC
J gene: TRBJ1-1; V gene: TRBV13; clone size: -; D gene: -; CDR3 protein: CASTPTVNTEAFF; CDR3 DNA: TGTGCCAGCACCCCGACGGTGAACACTGAAGCTTTCTTT
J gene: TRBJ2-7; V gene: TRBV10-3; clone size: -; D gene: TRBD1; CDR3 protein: CAISARNRGPESYEQYF; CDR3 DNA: TGTGCCATCAGTGCGCGGAACAGGGGGCCTGAATCCTACGAGCAGTACTTC
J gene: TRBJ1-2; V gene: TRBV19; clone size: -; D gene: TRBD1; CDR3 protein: CASSMDRSSSYTF; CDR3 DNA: TGTGCCAGTAGTATGGACAGGTCTTCTTCCTACACCTTC
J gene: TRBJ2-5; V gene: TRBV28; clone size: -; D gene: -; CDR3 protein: CASSSPGESEETQYF; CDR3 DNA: TGTGCCAGCAGCTCTCCCGGGGAGAGTGAAGAGACCCAGTACTTC
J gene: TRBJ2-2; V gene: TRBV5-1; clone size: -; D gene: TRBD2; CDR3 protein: CASTGLAGNTGELFF; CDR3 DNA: TGCGCCAGCACCGGACTAGCGGGAAACACCGGGGAGCTGTTTTTT
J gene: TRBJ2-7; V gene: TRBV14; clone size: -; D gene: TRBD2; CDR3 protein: CASSQDESAGGNYEQYF; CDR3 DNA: TGTGCCAGCAGCCAAGATGAATCAGCGGGAGGGAACTACGAGCAGTACTTC
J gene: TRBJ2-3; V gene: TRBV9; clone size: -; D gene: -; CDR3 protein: CASSVGGTDTQYF; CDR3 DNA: TGTGCCAGCAGCGTAGGCGGCACAGATACGCAGTATTTT
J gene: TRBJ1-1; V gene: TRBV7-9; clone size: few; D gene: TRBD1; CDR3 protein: CASSPGQGAGFF; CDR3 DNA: TGTGCCAGCAGCCCCGGACAGGGGGCGGGTTTCTTT
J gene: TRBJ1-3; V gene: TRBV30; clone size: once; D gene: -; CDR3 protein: CAWSVGQGNTIYF; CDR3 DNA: TGTGCCTGGAGTGTTGGACAGGGAAACACCATATATTTT
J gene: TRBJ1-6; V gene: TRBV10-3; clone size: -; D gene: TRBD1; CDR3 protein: CAISESKTGVHNSPLHF; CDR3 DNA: TGTGCCATCAGTGAGTCTAAGACAGGGGTCCATAATTCACCCCTCCACTTT
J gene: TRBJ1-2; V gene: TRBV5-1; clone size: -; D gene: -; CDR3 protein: CASSDGGQTNYGYTF; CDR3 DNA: TGCGCCAGCAGCGATGGAGGGCAAACAAACTATGGCTACACCTTC
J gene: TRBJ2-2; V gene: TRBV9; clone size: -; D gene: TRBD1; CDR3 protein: CASSVVGQGAGGELFF; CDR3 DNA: TGTGCCAGCAGCGTAGTGGGACAGGGGGCTGGCGGGGAGCTGTTTTTT
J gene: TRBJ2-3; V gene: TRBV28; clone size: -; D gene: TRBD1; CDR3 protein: CASSQGQGASDTDTQYF; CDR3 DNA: TGTGCCAGCAGTCAGGGACAGGGGGCGTCTGACACAGATACGCAGTATTTT
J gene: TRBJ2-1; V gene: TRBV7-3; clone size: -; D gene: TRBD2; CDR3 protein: CASSLGLAGNNEQFF; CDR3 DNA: TGTGCCAGCAGCTTGGGACTAGCGGGGAACAATGAGCAGTTCTTC
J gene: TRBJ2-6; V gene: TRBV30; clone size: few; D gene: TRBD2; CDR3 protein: CAWIGIAGASSGANVLTF; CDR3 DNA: TGTGCCTGGATTGGAATAGCGGGCGCTAGCTCTGGGGCCAACGTCCTGACTTTC
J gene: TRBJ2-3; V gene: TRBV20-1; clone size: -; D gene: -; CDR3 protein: CSARAGDTQYF; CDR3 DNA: TGCAGTGCTAGAGCTGGAGATACGCAGTATTTT
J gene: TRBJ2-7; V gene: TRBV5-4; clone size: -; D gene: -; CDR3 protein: CASSRQPHEQYF; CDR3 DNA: TGTGCCAGCAGCCGCCAACCCCACGAGCAGTACTTC
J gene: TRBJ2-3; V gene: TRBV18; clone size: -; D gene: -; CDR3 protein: CASSPGTGDTQYF; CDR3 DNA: TGTGCCAGCTCACCAGGTACGGGAGATACGCAGTATTTT
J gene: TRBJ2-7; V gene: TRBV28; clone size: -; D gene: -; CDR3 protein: CASRRVKGSYEQYF; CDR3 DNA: TGTGCCAGCAGGCGGGTGAAAGGCTCCTACGAGCAGTACTTC
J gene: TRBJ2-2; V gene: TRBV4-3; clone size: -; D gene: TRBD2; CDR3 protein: CASSQGPYLAGGTGELFF; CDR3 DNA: TGCGCCAGCAGCCAAGGACCTTATTTAGCGGGGGGGACCGGGGAGCTGTTTTTT
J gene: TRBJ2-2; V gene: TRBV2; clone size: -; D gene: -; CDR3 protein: CASSVWGSGELFF; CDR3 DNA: TGTGCCAGCAGTGTTTGGGGGTCGGGGGAGCTGTTTTTT
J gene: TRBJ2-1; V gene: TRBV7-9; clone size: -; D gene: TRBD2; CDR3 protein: CATQSGGHKSSYNEQFF; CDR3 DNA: TGTGCCACCCAGAGCGGGGGCCATAAAAGCTCCTACAATGAGCAGTTCTTC
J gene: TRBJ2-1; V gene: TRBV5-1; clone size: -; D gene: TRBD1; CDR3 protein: CASSPRGQGAPGSYNEQFF; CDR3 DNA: TGCGCCAGCAGCCCGAGGGGACAGGGGGCGCCGGGCTCCTACAATGAGCAGTTCTTC
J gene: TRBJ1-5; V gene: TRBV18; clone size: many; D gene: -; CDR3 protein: CASSPLGGLSNQPQHF; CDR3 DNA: TGTGCCAGCTCACCACTGGGGGGGCTTAGCAATCAGCCCCAGCATTTT
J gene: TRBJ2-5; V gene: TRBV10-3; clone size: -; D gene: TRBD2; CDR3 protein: CAISPSGNQETQYF; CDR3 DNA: TGTGCCATCAGTCCTAGCGGGAACCAAGAGACCCAGTACTTC
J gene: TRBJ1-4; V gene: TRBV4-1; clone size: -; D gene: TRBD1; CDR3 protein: CASSRQTGVGEKLFF; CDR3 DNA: TGCGCCAGCAGCCGGCAAACAGGGGTAGGGGAAAAACTGTTTTTT
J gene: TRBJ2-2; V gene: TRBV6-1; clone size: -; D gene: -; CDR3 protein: CASSVRPQGSGELFF; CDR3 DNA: TGTGCCAGCAGTGTCCGACCCCAGGGATCCGGGGAGCTGTTTTTT
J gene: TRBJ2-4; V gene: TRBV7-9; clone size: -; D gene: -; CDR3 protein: CASSLGVAKNIQYF; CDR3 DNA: TGTGCCAGCAGCTTAGGGGTAGCCAAAAACATTCAGTACTTC
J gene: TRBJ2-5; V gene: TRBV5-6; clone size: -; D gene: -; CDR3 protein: CASSRKYQETQYF; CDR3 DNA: TGTGCCAGCAGCCGAAAATACCAAGAGACCCAGTACTTC
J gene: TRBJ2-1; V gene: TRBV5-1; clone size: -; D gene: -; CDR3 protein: CASRTAEVNEQFF; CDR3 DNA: TGCGCCAGCAGGACCGCAGAAGTCAATGAGCAGTTCTTC
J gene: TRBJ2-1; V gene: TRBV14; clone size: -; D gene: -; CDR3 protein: CASSQDRRDEQFF; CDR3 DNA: TGTGCCAGCAGCCAAGATCGTAGGGATGAGCAGTTCTTC
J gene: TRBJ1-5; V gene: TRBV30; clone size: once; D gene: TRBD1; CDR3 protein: CAWSLTGLDQPQHF; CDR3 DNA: TGTGCCTGGAGTTTGACAGGGTTGGATCAGCCCCAGCATTTT
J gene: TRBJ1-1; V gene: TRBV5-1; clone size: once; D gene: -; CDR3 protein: CASSPDVSTEAFF; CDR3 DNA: TGCGCCAGCAGCCCGGACGTTTCAACTGAAGCTTTCTTT
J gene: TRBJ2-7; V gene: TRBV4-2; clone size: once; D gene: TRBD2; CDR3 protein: CASSPSGSSYEQYF; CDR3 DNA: TGTGCCAGCAGCCCGAGCGGGAGCTCCTACGAGCAGTACTTC
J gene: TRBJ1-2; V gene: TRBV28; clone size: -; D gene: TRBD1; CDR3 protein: CASSPWTGDYGYTF; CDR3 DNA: TGTGCCAGCAGTCCCTGGACAGGGGACTATGGCTACACCTTC
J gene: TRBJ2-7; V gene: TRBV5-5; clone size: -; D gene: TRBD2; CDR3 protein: CASSSGLAGFYEQYF; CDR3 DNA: TGTGCCAGCAGCTCGGGACTAGCGGGGTTCTACGAGCAGTACTTC
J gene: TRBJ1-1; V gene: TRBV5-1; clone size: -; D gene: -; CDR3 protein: CASSITVNTEAFF; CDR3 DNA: TGCGCCAGCAGCATTACAGTGAACACTGAAGCTTTCTTT
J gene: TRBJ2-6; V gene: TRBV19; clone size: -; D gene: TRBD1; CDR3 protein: CASSYRGKMSGANVLTF; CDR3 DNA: TGTGCCAGTAGCTACAGGGGAAAAATGTCTGGGGCCAACGTCCTGACTTTC
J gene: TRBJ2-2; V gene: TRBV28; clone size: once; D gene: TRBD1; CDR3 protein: CASSSQDRGKLTGELFF; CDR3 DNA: TGTGCCAGCAGTTCTCAAGACAGGGGAAAGTTGACCGGGGAGCTGTTTTTT
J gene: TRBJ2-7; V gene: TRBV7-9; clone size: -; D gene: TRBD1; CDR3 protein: CASSLSGGGSYEQYF; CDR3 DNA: TGTGCCAGCAGCTTATCAGGGGGTGGGTCCTACGAGCAGTACTTC
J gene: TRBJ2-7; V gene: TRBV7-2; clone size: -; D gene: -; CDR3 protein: CASSRIRYEQYF; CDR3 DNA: TGTGCCAGCAGCCGCATAAGGTACGAGCAGTACTTC
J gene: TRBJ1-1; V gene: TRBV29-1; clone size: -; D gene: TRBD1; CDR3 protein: CSVVGTGNTEAFF; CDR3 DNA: TGCAGCGTCGTTGGGACAGGTAACACTGAAGCTTTCTTT
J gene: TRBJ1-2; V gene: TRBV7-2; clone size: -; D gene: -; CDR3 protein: CASSQRVGGAEGYTF; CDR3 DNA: TGTGCCAGCAGCCAGCGGGTCGGGGGCGCGGAAGGCTACACCTTC
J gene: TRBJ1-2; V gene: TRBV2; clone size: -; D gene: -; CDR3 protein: CASSEMIGTYGYTF; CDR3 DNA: TGTGCCAGCAGTGAGATGATAGGGACGTATGGCTACACCTTC